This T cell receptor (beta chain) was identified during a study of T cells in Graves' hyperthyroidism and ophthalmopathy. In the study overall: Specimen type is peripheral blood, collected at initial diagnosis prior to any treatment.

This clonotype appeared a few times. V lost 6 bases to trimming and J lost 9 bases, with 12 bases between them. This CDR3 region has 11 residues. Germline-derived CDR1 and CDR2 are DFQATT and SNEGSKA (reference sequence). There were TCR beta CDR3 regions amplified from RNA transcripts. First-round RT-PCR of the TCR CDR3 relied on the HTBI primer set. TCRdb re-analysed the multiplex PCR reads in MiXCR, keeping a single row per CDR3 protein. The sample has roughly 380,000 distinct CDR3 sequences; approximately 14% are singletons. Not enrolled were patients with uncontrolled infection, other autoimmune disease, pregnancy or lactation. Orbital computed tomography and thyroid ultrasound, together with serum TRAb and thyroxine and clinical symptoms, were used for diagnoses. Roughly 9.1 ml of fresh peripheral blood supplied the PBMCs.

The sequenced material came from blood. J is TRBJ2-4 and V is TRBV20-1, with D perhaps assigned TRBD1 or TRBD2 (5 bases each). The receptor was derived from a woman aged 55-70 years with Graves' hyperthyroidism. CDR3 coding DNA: TGCAGTGCCACGACTGGGACCATTCAGTACTTC. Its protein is CSATTGTIQYF.